This T cell receptor beta chain appears in the sequencing data of a study of blood T cell repertoires in COVID-19. Produced via immunoSEQ multiplex PCR; TCRdb's table is partial and in-frame only. The sample comprises some 150,000 clones, around 87% of which are singletons, and about 4.2% rests with the top ten. The CDR3 runs 14 residues. Germline-derived CDR1 and CDR2 are MNHEY and SVGAGI. Unmatched junction bases numbered 6, after V lost 6 bases and J lost 2 bases. The V and J genes are TRBV6-5 and TRBJ2-7, with 8 positions matching TRBD1. The sample was peripheral blood. The source is a woman between 55 and 75 years old with active or convalescent COVID-19. The chain's CDR3 is CASSSGQGTYEQYF. The CDR3 nucleotides are TGTGCCAGCAGCTCCGGACAGGGAACCTACGAGCAGTACTTC.